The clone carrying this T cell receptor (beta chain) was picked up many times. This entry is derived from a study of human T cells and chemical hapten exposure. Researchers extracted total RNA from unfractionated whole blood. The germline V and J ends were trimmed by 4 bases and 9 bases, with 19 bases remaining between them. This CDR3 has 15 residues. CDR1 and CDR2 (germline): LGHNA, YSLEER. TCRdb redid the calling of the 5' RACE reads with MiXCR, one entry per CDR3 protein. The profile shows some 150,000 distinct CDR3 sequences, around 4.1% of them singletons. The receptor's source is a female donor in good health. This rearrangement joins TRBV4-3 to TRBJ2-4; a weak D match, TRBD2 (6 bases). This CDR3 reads CASSPSTRSYVIQYF. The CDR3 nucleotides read TGCGCCAGCAGCCCCTCGACTAGAAGTTATGTCATTCAGTACTTC.